This T cell receptor (beta chain) was identified in a study of control samples from healthy donors and cancer patients. The V segment lost 4 bases and the J segment 8 bases; nucleotides outside the gene matches: 4. The germline CDR1 and CDR2 sequences are LGHDT and YNNKEL (reference sequence). The CDR3 runs to 13 residues. Some clones are missing from TCRdb's copy, which holds only in-frame ones; the method was immunoSEQ multiplex PCR. The table includes about 160,000 clones, around nine tenths detected once. Sequenced input: blood. The receptor was derived from a man aged 25 to 45 in good health. The chain combines TRBV3-1 (or the pseudogene TRBV3-2) with TRBJ1-1, with 10 nucleotides matching TRBD1. This CDR3 reads CASSPRTGGEAFF. Written as DNA, the CDR3 is TGTGCCAGCAGCCCCCGGACAGGGGGGGAAGCTTTCTTT.